The next 9 T cell receptor beta chains were all read from a single sample in a study of shared clonotypes between healthy human individuals. The table came from immunoSEQ multiplex PCR; TCRdb's copy has only in-frame clones and leaves some out. This table has around 560,000 clones, approximately 95% appearing once. Naive CD8 cells, CD45RO-negative and positively selected for CCR7, excluded terminally differentiated effector memory CD45RA+ cells. Sequences were obtained from naive CD8+ T cells sorted from blood. These receptors were collected from a woman in her 30s in good health.

The chain couples TRBV5-6 to TRBJ2-5; D gene ambiguous. Germline V gene data show CDR1 as SGHDT and CDR2 as YYEEEE. Trimming left V 5 bases short and J 0 bases short, with 14 bases between. The CDR3 loop spans 15 amino acids. The CDR3 DNA is TGTGCCAGCAGTCCCCCACTGAAGCACCAAGAGACCCAGTACTTC. It translates to CASSPPLKHQETQYF.

The rearrangement joins TRBV28 to TRBJ2-5; TRBD2 might be the D (6 bases). CDR1 MDHEN and CDR2 SYDVKM come from the germline V gene. The CDR3 is 15 residues long. V gave up 3 bases and J gave up 2 bases, with 13 bases separating them. The CDR3 DNA is TGTGCCAGCAGTTTTTCGGGAGTAGTTCAAGAGACCCAGTACTTC. This sequence encodes CASSFSGVVQETQYF.

The CDR3 bases are TGCGCCAGCGCACAGGGATACGAGCAGTACTTC. Translated, it gives CASAQGYEQYF. This chain uses TRBV5-1 with TRBJ2-7, with D possibly TRBD1 on 6 matching bases. CDR3 size: 11 residues. Trimming removed 7 bases from V and 4 bases from J, with 9 bases in between. Germline V CDR1 and CDR2: SGHRS, YFSETQ. Full variable domain (remainder filled in from reference TRBV5-1 and TRBJ2-7): KAGVTQTPRYLIKTRGQQVTLSCSPISGHRSVSWYQQTPGQGLQFLFEYFSETQRNKGNFPGRFSGRQFSNSRSEMNVSTLELGDSALYLCASAQGYEQYFGPGTRLTVT.

J is TRBJ2-5 and V is TRBV19; unclear D gene. Germline values: CDR1 LNHDA, CDR2 SQIVND (reference sequence). V was clipped by 5 bases and J by 5 bases, with 15 bases between them. The CDR3 is 14 residues long. The CDR3 reads CASSVLGPWETQYF. The CDR3 DNA follows: TGTGCCAGTAGTGTCCTCGGCCCCTGGGAGACCCAGTACTTC.

V usage is TRBV28 and J usage is TRBJ2-7, with D perhaps matching TRBD1 or TRBD2 (5 bases each). Trimming left V 3 bases short and J 6 bases short, with 18 bases between. CDR1 and CDR2 from the germline V gene are MDHEN and SYDVKM. The CDR3 spans 15 residues. The CDR3 DNA follows: TGTGCCAGCAGTTTTGGGGCCAGGGTTCGGGGCGAGCAGTACTTC. It translates to CASSFGARVRGEQYF.

This clone has only one observation. The genes are TRBV7-2 and TRBJ2-1; D might be TRBD2 (6 bases). Trimming stripped 3 bases from V and 3 bases from J, with 12 bases between. This CDR3 has 15 amino acids. The V gene's germline CDR1 is SGHTA and CDR2 FQGNSA. CDR3 in amino acids: CASSFDLSGYNEQFF. DNA for the CDR3: TGTGCCAGCAGCTTTGATCTTAGCGGCTACAATGAGCAGTTCTTC.

The genes are TRBV6-5 and TRBJ2-3, with 8 bases identical to TRBD2. Trimming took 2 bases from V and 4 from J; bases not matched to a gene: 5. Germline loops: CDR1 MNHEY, CDR2 SVGAGI. The CDR3 extends over 15 amino acids. The CDR3 bases are TGTGCCAGCAGTTACGTGGCGGGAGGTGCAGATACGCAGTATTTT. This gives the protein CASSYVAGGADTQYF.

The rearrangement links TRBV20-1 to TRBJ2-1; 8 bases are a match to TRBD1. Germline V gene sequence: CDR1 DFQATT, CDR2 SNEGSKA (reference sequence). Losses at the gene ends were 5 bases for V and 6 bases for J; bases not matched to a gene: 0. The CDR3 spans 11 residues. DNA of the CDR3: TGCAGTGCTGGACAGGGCAATGAGCAGTTCTTC. This translates into CSAGQGNEQFF.

Concerning this clone: This same CDR3 is encoded by further DNA sequences in the sample. The rearrangement joins TRBV4-1 to TRBJ2-5, with TRBD2 as a possible D gene (5 bases). CDR1 and CDR2 (germline): MGHRA, YSYEKL. This CDR3 is built from 13 residues. V lost 3 bases and J 3 bases, leaving 8 bases between the germline ends. CDR3 DNA: TGCGCCAGCAGCCAGGACGGGGAAGAGACCCAGTACTTC. It is translated as CASSQDGEETQYF.